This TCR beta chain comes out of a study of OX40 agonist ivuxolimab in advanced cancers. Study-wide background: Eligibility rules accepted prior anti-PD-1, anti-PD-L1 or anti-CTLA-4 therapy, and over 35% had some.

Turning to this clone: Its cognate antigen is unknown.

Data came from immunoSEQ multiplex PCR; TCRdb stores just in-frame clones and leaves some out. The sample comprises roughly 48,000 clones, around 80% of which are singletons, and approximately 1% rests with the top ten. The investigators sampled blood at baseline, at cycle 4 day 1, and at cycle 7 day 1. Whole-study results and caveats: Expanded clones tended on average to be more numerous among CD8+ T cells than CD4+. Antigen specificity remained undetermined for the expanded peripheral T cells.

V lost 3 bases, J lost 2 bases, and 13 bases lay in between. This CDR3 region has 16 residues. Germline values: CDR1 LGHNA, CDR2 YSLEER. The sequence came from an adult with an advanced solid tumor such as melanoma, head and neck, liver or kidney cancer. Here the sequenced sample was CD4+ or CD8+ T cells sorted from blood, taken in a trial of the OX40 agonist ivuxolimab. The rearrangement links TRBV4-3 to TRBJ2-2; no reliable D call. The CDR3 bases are TGCGCCAGCAGCCAGGATATGGGCGGTAACACCGGGGAGCTGTTTTTT. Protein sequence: CASSQDMGGNTGELFF.